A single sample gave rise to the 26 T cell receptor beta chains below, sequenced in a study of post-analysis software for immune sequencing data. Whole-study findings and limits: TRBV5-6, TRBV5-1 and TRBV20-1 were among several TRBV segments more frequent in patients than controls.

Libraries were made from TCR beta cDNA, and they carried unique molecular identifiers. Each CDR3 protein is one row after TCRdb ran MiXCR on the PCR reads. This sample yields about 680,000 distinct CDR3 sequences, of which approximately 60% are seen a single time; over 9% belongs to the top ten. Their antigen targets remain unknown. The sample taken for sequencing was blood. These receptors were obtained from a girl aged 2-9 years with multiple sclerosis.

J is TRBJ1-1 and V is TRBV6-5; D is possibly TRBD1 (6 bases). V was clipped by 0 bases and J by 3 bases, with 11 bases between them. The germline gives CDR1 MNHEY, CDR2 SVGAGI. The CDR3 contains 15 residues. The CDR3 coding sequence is TGTGCCAGCAGTTACTCGGGGGCTTGGGACACTGAAGCTTTCTTT. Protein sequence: CASSYSGAWDTEAFF.

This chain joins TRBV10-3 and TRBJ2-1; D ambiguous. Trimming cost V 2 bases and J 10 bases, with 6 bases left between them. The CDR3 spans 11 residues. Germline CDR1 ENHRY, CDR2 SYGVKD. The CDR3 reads CAISEEGEQFF. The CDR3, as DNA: TGTGCCATCAGTGAGGAAGGAGAGCAGTTCTTC.

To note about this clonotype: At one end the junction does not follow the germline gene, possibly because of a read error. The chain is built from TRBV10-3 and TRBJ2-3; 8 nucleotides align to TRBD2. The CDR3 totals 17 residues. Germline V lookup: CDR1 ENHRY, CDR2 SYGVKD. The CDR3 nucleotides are TGTGTCATCAGCCCGGATAGCGGGACTTCTCTGACAGATACGCAGTATTTT. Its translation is CVISPDSGTSLTDTQYF.

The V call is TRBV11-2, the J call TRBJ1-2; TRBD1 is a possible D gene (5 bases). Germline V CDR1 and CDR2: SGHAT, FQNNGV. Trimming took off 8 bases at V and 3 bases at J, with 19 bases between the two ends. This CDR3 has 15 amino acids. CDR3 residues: CASAYPRGIDYGYTF. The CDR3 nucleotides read TGTGCCAGCGCTTACCCTCGGGGGATCGACTATGGCTACACCTTC.

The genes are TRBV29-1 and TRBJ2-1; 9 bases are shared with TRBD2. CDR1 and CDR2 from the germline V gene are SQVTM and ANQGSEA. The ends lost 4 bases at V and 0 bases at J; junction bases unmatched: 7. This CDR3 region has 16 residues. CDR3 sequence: CSVVIAGASSYNEQFF. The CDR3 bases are TGCAGCGTTGTGATAGCGGGGGCTAGCTCCTACAATGAGCAGTTCTTC.

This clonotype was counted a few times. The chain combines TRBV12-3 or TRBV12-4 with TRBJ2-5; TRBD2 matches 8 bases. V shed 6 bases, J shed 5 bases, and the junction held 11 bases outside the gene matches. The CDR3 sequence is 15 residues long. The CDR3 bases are TGTGCCAGCAGCCCGAGCGGGAGTGGCTCGGAGACCCAGTACTTC. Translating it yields CASSPSGSGSETQYF.

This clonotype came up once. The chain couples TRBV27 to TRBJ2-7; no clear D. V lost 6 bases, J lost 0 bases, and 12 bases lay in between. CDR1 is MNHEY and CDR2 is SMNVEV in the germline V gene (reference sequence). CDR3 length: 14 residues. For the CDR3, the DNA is TGTGCCAGCAGCTTGGTGACAAGCTCCTACGAGCAGTACTTC. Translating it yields CASSLVTSSYEQYF.

The CDR3 sequence: CASRGHRGDTQYF. In nucleotides, the CDR3 is TGTGCCAGCAGAGGACACCGGGGAGATACGCAGTATTTT. This chain uses TRBV6-2 or TRBV6-3 with TRBJ2-3; TRBD1 or TRBD2 may be the D gene (5 bases each). Trimming pared 6 bases from V and 5 bases from J, leaving 12 bases between. Per the germline V gene, CDR1 is MNHEY and CDR2 is SVGEGT. The CDR3 is 13 amino acids.

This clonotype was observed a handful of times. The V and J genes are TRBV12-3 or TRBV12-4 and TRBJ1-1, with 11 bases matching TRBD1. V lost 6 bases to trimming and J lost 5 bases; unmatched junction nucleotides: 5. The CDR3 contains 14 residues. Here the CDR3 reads CASRGTGGTTEAFF. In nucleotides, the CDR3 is TGTGCCAGCAGGGGGACAGGGGGAACTACTGAAGCTTTCTTT.

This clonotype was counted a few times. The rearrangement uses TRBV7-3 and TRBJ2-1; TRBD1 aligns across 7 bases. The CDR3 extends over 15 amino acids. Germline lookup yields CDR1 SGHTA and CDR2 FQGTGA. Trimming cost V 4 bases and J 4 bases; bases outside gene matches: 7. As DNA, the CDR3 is TGTGCCAGCAGCTCAACAGGGGCTGATTACAATGAGCAGTTCTTC. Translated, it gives CASSSTGADYNEQFF.

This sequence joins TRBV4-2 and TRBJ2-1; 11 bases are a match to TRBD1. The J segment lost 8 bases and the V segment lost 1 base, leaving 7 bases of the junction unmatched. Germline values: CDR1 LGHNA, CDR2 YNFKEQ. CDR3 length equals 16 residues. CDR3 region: CASSQGDRGLWDEQFF. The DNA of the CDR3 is TGTGCCAGCAGCCAAGGGGACAGGGGGTTATGGGATGAGCAGTTCTTC.

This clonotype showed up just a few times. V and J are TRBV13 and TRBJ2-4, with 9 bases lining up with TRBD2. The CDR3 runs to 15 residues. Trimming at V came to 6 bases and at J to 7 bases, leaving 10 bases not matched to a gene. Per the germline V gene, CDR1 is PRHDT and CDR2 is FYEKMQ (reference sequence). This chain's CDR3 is CASRNSGSLRNIQYF. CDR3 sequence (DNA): TGTGCCAGCAGAAATAGCGGGAGCCTTAGGAACATTCAGTACTTC.

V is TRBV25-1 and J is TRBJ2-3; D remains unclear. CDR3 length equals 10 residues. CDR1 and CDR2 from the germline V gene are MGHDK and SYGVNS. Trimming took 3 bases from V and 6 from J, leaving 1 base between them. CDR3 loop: CASSEDTQYF. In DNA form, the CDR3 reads TGTGCCAGCAGTGAGGATACGCAGTATTTT.

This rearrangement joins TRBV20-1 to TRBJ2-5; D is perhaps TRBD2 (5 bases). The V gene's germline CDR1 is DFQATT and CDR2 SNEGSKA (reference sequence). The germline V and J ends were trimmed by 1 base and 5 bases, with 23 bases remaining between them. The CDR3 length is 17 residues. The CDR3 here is CSARARLPLSLLETQYF. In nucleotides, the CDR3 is TGCAGTGCTAGAGCTAGACTACCCCTATCACTACTGGAGACCCAGTACTTC.

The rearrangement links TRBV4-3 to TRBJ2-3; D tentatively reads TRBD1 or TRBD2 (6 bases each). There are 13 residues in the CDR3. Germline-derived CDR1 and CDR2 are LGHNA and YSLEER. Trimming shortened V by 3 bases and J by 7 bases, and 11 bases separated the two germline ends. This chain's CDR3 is CASSHTGAYTQYF. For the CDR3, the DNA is TGCGCCAGCAGCCACACGGGGGCATATACGCAGTATTTT.

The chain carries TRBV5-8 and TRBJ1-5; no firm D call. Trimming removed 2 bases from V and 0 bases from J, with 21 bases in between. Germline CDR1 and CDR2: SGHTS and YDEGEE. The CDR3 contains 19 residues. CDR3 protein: CASSLFAGSYSYSNQPQHF. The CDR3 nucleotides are TGTGCCAGCAGCTTATTCGCCGGGTCCTATTCCTATAGCAATCAGCCCCAGCATTTT. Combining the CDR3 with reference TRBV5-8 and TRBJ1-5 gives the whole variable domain EAGVTQSPTHLIKTRGQQATLRCSPISGHTSVYWYQQALGLGLQFLLWYDEGEERNRGNFPPRFSGRQFPNYSSELNVNALELEDSALYLCASSLFAGSYSYSNQPQHFGDGTRLSIL.

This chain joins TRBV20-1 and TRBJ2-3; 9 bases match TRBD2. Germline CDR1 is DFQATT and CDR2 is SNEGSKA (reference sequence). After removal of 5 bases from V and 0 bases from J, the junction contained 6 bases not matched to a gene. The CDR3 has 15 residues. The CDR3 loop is CSAVGTSFSTDTQYF. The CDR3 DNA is TGCAGTGCTGTCGGGACTAGCTTTAGCACAGATACGCAGTATTTT.

CDR3 nucleotide sequence: TGTGCCGGGACCGGGACAGGGGTAGGGACTGAAGCTTTCTTT. This gives the protein CAGTGTGVGTEAFF. The chain links TRBV2 to TRBJ1-1; TRBD1 aligns across 10 bases. Unmatched junction bases numbered 11, after V lost 11 bases and J lost 5 bases. CDR3 size: 14 residues. Germline lookup yields CDR1 SNHLY and CDR2 FYNNEI.

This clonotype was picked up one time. Here the CDR3 reads CASSVTGTGGGNEQFF. The DNA for the CDR3 is TGTGCCAGCAGCGTTACCGGGACAGGGGGAGGGAATGAGCAGTTCTTC. V usage is TRBV11-2 and J usage is TRBJ2-1; 11 bases are a match to TRBD1. Trimming cost V 5 bases and J 7 bases; bases outside gene matches: 10. Germline values: CDR1 SGHAT, CDR2 FQNNGV. This CDR3 is 16 amino acids long.

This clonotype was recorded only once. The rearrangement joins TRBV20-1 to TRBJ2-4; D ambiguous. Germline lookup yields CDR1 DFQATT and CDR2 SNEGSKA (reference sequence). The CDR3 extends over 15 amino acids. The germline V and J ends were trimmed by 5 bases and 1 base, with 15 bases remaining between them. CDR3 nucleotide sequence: TGCAGTGCTCCTGGCCGCCTAAGTGCCAAAAACATTCAGTACTTC. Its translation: CSAPGRLSAKNIQYF.

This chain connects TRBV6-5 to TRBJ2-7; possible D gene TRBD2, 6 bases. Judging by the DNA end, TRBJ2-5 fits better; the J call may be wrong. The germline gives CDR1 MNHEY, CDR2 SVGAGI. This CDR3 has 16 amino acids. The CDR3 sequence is CASSYGRGAEGETQYF. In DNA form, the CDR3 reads TGTGCCAGCAGTTATGGTCGTGGGGCGGAGGGAGAGACCCAGTACTTC.

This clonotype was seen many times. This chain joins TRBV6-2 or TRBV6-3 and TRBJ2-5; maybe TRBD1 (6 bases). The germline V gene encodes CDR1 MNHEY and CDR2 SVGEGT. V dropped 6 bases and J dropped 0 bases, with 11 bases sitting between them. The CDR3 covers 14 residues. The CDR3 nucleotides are TGTGCCAGCAGCCGAACAGGGTACCAAGAGACCCAGTACTTC. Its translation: CASSRTGYQETQYF.

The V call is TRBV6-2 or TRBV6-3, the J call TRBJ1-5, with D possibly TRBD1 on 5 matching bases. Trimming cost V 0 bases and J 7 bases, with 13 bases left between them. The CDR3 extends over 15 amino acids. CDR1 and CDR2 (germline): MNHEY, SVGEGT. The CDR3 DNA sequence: TGTGCCAGCAGTTACTCGGACACTAACGGGCAGCCCCAGCATTTT. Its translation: CASSYSDTNGQPQHF.

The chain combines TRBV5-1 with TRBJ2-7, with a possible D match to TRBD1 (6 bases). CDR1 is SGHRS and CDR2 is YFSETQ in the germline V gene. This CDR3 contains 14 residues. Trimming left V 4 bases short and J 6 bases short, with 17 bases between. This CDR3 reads CASSEGQGNGEQYF. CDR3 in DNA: TGCGCCAGCAGCGAGGGGCAGGGGAATGGCGAGCAGTACTTC.

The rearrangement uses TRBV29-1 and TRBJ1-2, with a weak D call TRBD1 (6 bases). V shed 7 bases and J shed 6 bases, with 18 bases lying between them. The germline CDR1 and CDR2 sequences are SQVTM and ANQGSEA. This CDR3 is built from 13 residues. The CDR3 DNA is TGCAGCGGGCACTCACAGGGTAAAAATGGCTACACCTTC. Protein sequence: CSGHSQGKNGYTF.

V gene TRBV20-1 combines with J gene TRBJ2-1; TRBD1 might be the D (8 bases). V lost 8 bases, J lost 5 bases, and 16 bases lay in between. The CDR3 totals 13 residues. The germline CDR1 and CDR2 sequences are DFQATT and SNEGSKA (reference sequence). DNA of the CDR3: TGCAGTTCACAGGGGGGGTCCCACAATGAGCAGTTCTTC. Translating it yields CSSQGGSHNEQFF.